This T cell receptor beta chain was captured in a study of T cell repertoires in cytomegalovirus infection. Across the study: CMV epitopes used comprised recently identified HLA-C-restricted ones and well-studied HLA-B-restricted ones. The public TCR beta signatures pointed to both CMV infection and matching HLA type. Study results and caveats: Cumulative frequency (of public TCR beta family members) identified carriers of CMV plus the relevant HLA. HLA-C-restricted TCR beta clonotypes specific for CMV led the ex vivo response.

This clonotype was seen more than once but under ten times. As yet, its antigen is unknown. V lost 1 base and J lost 5; bases outside the gene matches: 0. The CDR3 has 13 residues. CDR1 and CDR2 (germline): DFQATT, SNEGSKA (reference sequence). TCRdb redid the calling of the reads with MiXCR, one entry per CDR3 protein. The sample yields hundreds of thousands of distinct CDR3 sequences, roughly 36% seen once. The TCR originated in a human donor in good health (CMV status not recorded). Some clones in this sample may be carry-over from other donors' samples. The rearrangement uses TRBV20-1 and TRBJ1-5; TRBD1 aligns across 9 bases. The sample consisted of cultured PBMCs, taken from culture after CMV antigen stimulation. The CDR3 DNA sequence: TGCAGTGCTAGAGGGGACAGGGATCAGCCCCAGCATTTT. This codes for CSARGDRDQPQHF.